Detailed here is one TCR beta chain. There are many counts of this clonotype. Its cognate antigen has yet to be identified. No quality values exist for individual bases; no much larger clone is one base distant. The entry originates in a study of T-cell reconstitution after alpha-beta-depleted transplantation in children (dated by TCRdb to 2016 to 2017). At the level of the whole study: T-cell immune reconstitution after TCRalphabeta/CD19-depleted allogeneic hematopoietic cell transplantation in children was quantitatively tracked in the study by means of TCR repertoire profiling. What the research found in general, with its limitations: The high TCRbeta diversity at day 60 in some patients was ascribed to recipient T cells and intrathymic progenitors that had survived conditioning. The frequencies of hyperexpanded clones fell over the following months, and after one year, T-cell counts and TCRbeta diversity were mostly attributed to newly produced T cells. Apparently early alphabetaT-cell count recovery about two months after transplant reportedly relied on only several hundred rapidly expanded clones derived from non-depleted graft cells.

The treatment or condition label on this specimen signifies: allogeneic hematopoietic cell transplantation with graft depleted of TCRalphabeta T cells and CD19 B cells. The children who served as transplant recipients had been given grafts of TCRalphabeta/CD19-depleted allogeneic hematopoietic cells. The germline V end is reduced by 3 bases and the J end by 7 bases; junction bases left unmatched: 3. The CDR3 runs 15 residues from the cysteine to the phenylalanine. Left in the record is the CDR3 DNA by itself, 45 bases read in frame from the first base. CDR1 and CDR2, per the germline V gene (reference sequence), are SEHNR and FQNEAQ. Libraries were built with PCR. The data were produced on an Illumina HiSeq 2500. To normalize quantification of the TCRbeta repertoire, the TCR libraries were built with molecular barcoding that relied on unique molecular identifiers. TCRdb took the public reads, trimmed them with fastp at Q25, ran MiXCR for clone calling and kept in-frame beta chains. Identical CDR3 proteins give one entry, which carries the most common genes and DNA. The sample profile shows about 140,000 distinct CDR3 sequences; about 9% of them were found once. The ten largest clones capture around a sixth of the sample.

Recombination connected TRBV7-9 to TRBJ2-1; a stretch of 13 junction bases matches TRBD2. The sample consisted of PBMCs, mostly from graft donor cells, taken 180 days after TCRalphabeta/CD19-depleted stem cell transplant. The receptor was isolated from a female patient aged 2-15 years who had a stem cell transplant for congenital amegakaryocytic thrombocytopenia, so the T cells may come from the graft donor. CDR3 reads: CASSLGLAGRNEQFF. The DNA reads as follows: TGTGCCAGCAGCTTGGGACTAGCGGGAAGGAATGAGCAGTTCTTC.